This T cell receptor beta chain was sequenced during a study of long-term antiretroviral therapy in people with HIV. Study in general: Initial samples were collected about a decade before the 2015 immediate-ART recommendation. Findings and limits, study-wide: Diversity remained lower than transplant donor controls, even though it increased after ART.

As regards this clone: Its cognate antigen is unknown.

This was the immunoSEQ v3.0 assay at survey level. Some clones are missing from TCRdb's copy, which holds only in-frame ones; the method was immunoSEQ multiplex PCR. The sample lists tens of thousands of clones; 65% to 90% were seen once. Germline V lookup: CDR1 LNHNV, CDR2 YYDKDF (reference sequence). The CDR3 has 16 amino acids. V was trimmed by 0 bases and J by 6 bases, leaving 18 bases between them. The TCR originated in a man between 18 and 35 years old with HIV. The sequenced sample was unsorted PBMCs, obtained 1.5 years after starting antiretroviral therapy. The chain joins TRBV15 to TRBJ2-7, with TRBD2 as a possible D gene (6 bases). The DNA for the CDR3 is TGTGCCACCAGCAGAGATCCCCGGACTACCCTTACCGAGCAGTACTTC. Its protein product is CATSRDPRTTLTEQYF.